These 16 T cell receptor beta chains share one sample of origin, sequenced in a study of T cell changes during pregnancy in multiple sclerosis. Assay: immunoSEQ multiplex PCR; the TCRdb copy retains only in-frame clones and omits some. The sample has tens of thousands of clones, less than 95% seen once. The sample in question was CD4+ T cells from peripheral blood mononuclear cells, obtained in the third trimester of pregnancy. The receptor source for this set is a female donor with multiple sclerosis, enrolled in a pregnancy study.

The rearrangement links TRBV18 to TRBJ2-7; 7 bases fit TRBD1. CDR3 length equals 13 residues. The junction had 2 bases not matched to a gene; V was cut back by 3 bases and J by 3 bases. Germline-derived CDR1 and CDR2 are KGHSH and LQKENI. The CDR3 sequence: CASSPGTVYEQYF. CDR3 coding DNA: TGTGCCAGCTCACCCGGGACAGTCTACGAGCAGTACTTC.

This rearrangement joins TRBV5-5 to TRBJ2-1; 7 positions agree with TRBD1. The CDR3 extends over 15 amino acids. Germline lookup yields CDR1 SGHKS and CDR2 YYEKEE (reference sequence). J lost 1 base, V lost 4 bases, and 5 bases had no gene match. Here the CDR3 reads CASSATGFSYNEQFF. In nucleotides, the CDR3 is TGTGCCAGCAGCGCGACAGGGTTTTCCTACAATGAGCAGTTCTTC.

The rearrangement uses TRBV28 and TRBJ1-5, with D tentatively TRBD1 (6 bases). Trimming pared 5 bases from V and 6 bases from J, leaving 14 bases between. Germline V lookup: CDR1 MDHEN, CDR2 SYDVKM. The CDR3 length is 14 residues. The CDR3 sequence: CASSPHREGQPQHF. The DNA for the CDR3 is TGTGCCAGCAGTCCCCACAGGGAAGGTCAGCCCCAGCATTTT.

The DNA for the CDR3 is TGTGCCAGCAAATTAGAGGGACAGAAGAACACTGAAGCTTTCTTT. It yields the protein CASKLEGQKNTEAFF. The rearrangement uses TRBV25-1 and TRBJ1-1; 7 bases are a match to TRBD1. Germline CDR1 and CDR2: MGHDK and SYGVNS. The length of the CDR3 is 15 residues. Trimming at V came to 7 bases and at J to 1 base, leaving 9 bases not matched to a gene.

V usage is TRBV5-4 and J usage is TRBJ2-1; D is perhaps TRBD2 (6 bases). The CDR3 has 16 residues. Germline lookup yields CDR1 SGHNT and CDR2 YYREEE (reference sequence). The V and J ends lost 2 bases and 2 bases respectively, with 14 bases between them. DNA of the CDR3: TGTGCCAGCAGCTTAGGCGGGGCTTCGACCTACAATGAGCAGTTCTTC. It yields the protein CASSLGGASTYNEQFF. Combining the CDR3 with reference TRBV5-4 and TRBJ2-1 gives the whole variable domain ETGVTQSPTHLIKTRGQQVTLRCSSQSGHNTVSWYQQALGQGPQFIFQYYREEENGRGNFPPRFSGLQFPNYSSELNVNALELDDSALYLCASSLGGASTYNEQFFGPGTRLTVL.

The count of this clone is one. The CDR3: CSVGGGLTEAFF. DNA for the CDR3: TGCAGCGTTGGCGGGGGCCTGACTGAAGCTTTCTTT. The chain carries TRBV29-1 and TRBJ1-1; D possibly corresponds to TRBD1 (6 bases). Germline V gene sequence: CDR1 SQVTM, CDR2 ANQGSEA. Between the trimmed V and J ends, which lost 4 bases and 5 bases, there was a span of 11 bases. The CDR3 sequence is 12 residues long.

V is TRBV19 and J is TRBJ1-3; D is possibly TRBD1 (6 bases). V was cut by 3 bases and J by 2 bases, with 8 bases left in between. The germline V gene has CDR1 LNHDA and CDR2 SQIVND (reference sequence). The CDR3 totals 14 residues. The CDR3 here is CASSIRTAGNTIYF. The DNA of the CDR3 is TGTGCCAGTAGTATTCGGACAGCTGGAAACACCATATATTTT.

The chain uses TRBV7-2 and TRBJ2-3, with 7 bases aligning to TRBD2. The junction had 14 bases not matched to a gene; V was cut back by 3 bases and J by 2 bases. Germline V gene data show CDR1 as SGHTA and CDR2 as FQGNSA. The CDR3 totals 18 residues. As DNA, the CDR3 is TGTGCCAGCAGCTTTGGCCTCCTTGGCGGGGGACCCACAGATACGCAGTATTTT. Its protein is CASSFGLLGGGPTDTQYF.

The chain combines TRBV11-3 with TRBJ2-7; the match to TRBD1 covers 8 bases. The CDR3 totals 15 residues. After removal of 5 bases from V and 2 bases from J, the junction contained 8 bases not matched to a gene. Per germline, CDR1 SGHNT and CDR2 YENEEA. This CDR3 reads CASSPGQGLTYEQYF. CDR3 in DNA: TGTGCCAGCAGCCCCGGACAGGGCCTTACCTACGAGCAGTACTTC.

The J gene is TRBJ1-1, the V gene TRBV6-5; the D gene is possibly TRBD1 (6 bases). Per the germline V gene, CDR1 is MNHEY and CDR2 is SVGAGI. CDR3 length: 15 amino acids. V was clipped by 2 bases and J by 1 base, with 11 bases between them. The CDR3 region is CASSYGGLSNTEAFF. The DNA for the CDR3 is TGTGCCAGCAGTTACGGGGGCCTTTCGAACACTGAAGCTTTCTTT.

V usage is TRBV20-1 and J usage is TRBJ2-7; D perhaps matches TRBD2 (6 bases). The CDR3 spans 11 residues. In germline, CDR1 is DFQATT, CDR2 SNEGSKA (reference sequence). V was pared by 6 bases and J by 5 bases, with 11 bases between. The chain's CDR3 is CSARLVNEQYF. The CDR3 coding sequence is TGCAGTGCGAGACTAGTCAACGAGCAGTACTTC.

V gene TRBV9 combines with J gene TRBJ2-3, with TRBD1 matching 7 bases. Germline-derived CDR1 and CDR2 are SGDLS and YYNGEE. J was trimmed by 2 bases and V by 4 bases; bases with no gene match: 22. This CDR3 has 20 amino acids. The CDR3 loop is CASSSPKIKTGASLTDTQYF. DNA of the CDR3: TGTGCCAGCAGCAGCCCCAAGATTAAAACAGGGGCCTCCCTCACAGATACGCAGTATTTT.

The chain is built from TRBV19 and TRBJ2-2; TRBD2 aligns across 14 bases. Germline CDR1 reads LNHDA; CDR2 reads SQIVND (reference sequence). V shed 2 bases and J 5 bases; nucleotides not matched to a gene: 4. CDR3 length: 17 residues. The CDR3 here is CASSIKGLAGVTGELFF. DNA of the CDR3: TGTGCCAGTAGTATAAAGGGACTAGCGGGAGTGACCGGGGAGCTGTTTTTT.

V is TRBV11-2 and J is TRBJ1-2; D is undetermined. This CDR3 has 15 amino acids. Germline V gene lookup returns CDR1 SGHAT and CDR2 FQNNGV. Deletions cut 1 base from V and 2 bases from J, with 11 bases between. This CDR3 reads CASSLAGSPNYGYTF. The CDR3 nucleotides are TGTGCCAGCAGCTTAGCCGGGTCGCCAAACTATGGCTACACCTTC.

The V and J genes are TRBV5-8 and TRBJ2-5; a possible D gene is TRBD2 (6 bases). Germline V gives CDR1 SGHTS, CDR2 YDEGEE. Trimming removed 3 bases from V and 13 bases from J, with 16 bases in between. CDR3 size: 12 residues. CDR3 loop: CASSSVGGGGYF. The DNA of the CDR3 is TGTGCCAGCAGCTCCGTTGGGGGAGGAGGGTACTTC.

V and J are TRBV28 and TRBJ2-7; D is unresolved. Germline loops: CDR1 MDHEN, CDR2 SYDVKM. The ends were cut back, 2 bases at V and 3 bases at J, with 14 bases in the middle. The CDR3 contains 15 residues. The CDR3 sequence: CASSLIGAQDYEQYF. The CDR3 DNA reads as TGTGCCAGCAGTTTAATCGGAGCGCAAGACTACGAGCAGTACTTC.